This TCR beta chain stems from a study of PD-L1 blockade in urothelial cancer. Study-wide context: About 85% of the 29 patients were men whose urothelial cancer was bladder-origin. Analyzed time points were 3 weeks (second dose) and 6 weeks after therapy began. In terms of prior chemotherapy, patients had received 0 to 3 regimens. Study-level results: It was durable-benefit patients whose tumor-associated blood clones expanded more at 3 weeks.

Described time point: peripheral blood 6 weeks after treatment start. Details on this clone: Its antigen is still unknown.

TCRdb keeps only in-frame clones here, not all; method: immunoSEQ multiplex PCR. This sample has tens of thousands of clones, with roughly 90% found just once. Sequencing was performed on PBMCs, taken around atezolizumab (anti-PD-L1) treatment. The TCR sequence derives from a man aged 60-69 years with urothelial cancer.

The CDR3 DNA reads as TGTGCCAGTAGTCGAACAGGGGTTAGCAATCAGCCCCAGCATTTT. This translates into CASSRTGVSNQPQHF. This chain joins TRBV19 and TRBJ1-5, with 7 bases that match TRBD1. The CDR3 extends over 15 amino acids. Unmatched junction bases numbered 4, after V lost 5 bases and J lost 0 bases. Looked up from germline, CDR1 is LNHDA and CDR2 is SQIVND (reference sequence).